The present TCR beta chain was sequenced within a study of CD8+CD57+ T cells in acquired aplastic anemia. The patients chosen for sequencing had shown expansion of CD8+CD57+ cells (detected by flow cytometry). CDR3 length: 15 residues. Trimming stripped 4 bases from V and 6 bases from J, with 19 bases between. Germline loops: CDR1 SGHKS, CDR2 YYEKEE (reference sequence). Both TCR beta VDJ combination and CDR3 sequence profiling were carried out. Genomic DNA was the template for this profiling. TCRdb re-derived calls from the reads in MiXCR, one entry per CDR3 protein. The data hold 200,000 to 300,000 distinct CDR3 sequences, with approximately 45% observed a single time.

The sample consisted of sorted CD4+, CD8+, or CD8+CD57+ T cells (not recorded which) from PBMCs. The TCR was taken from a human donor with aplastic anemia. The chain recombines TRBV5-5 with TRBJ1-2; D gene uncertain. The DNA for the CDR3 is TGTGCCAGCAGCGGTGGGCATATAGGGTCGGATGGCTACACCTTC. Protein: CASSGGHIGSDGYTF.